This T cell receptor (beta chain) was found in a study of blood T cell repertoires in COVID-19. At the level of the study: COVID-19 samples, acute and convalescent, were from the United States, Italy and Spain. From T cells, B-cell-depleted T cells, or PBMCs came the material, which was cDNA or gDNA.

How the authors handled the data: Quantification of nucleated cells was approximated via reference gene primer amplification. Profiling relied on immunoSEQ multiplex PCR, and the TCRdb table lists in-frame clones only, not all of them. D and trimming were read from the DNA, whereas the V and J calls and clone size are those reported in that table. The sample comprises 140,000 to 150,000 clones, roughly 88% of which are singletons, and 1.8% rests with the top ten. The CDR3 loop spans 17 amino acids. J gave up 4 bases and V 0 bases, and 5 bases lay outside the gene matches. CDR1 and CDR2 from the germline V gene are SGDLS and YYNGEE.

This receptor was taken from a man aged 65 to 85 with acute or convalescent COVID-19. Material: peripheral blood. The J gene is TRBJ2-3, the V gene TRBV9, with TRBD2 identical over 13 bases. This chain's CDR3 is CASSVDGLAGAPDTQYF. The CDR3 DNA reads TGTGCCAGCAGCGTAGATGGACTAGCGGGGGCCCCAGATACGCAGTATTTT.